The present TCR beta chain was sequenced within a study of spatial heterogeneity in lung cancer (dated by TCRdb to between 2017 and 2020). Regarding the complete study: Beta-chain transcripts were consistently detected in greater numbers than alpha-chain transcripts, which likely reflected higher beta-chain transcript abundance. In the raw uncorrected reads, each unique combination of TCR and UMI appeared on average more than ten times. In non-small cell lung cancer, the study quantitatively compared TCR alpha and beta repertoires across several tumor regions, matched nontumor lung, and blood. The study linked features of the TCR repertoire to counts of nonsynonymous mutations, which were determined by whole-exome sequencing of tumor tissue. At surgery, hundreds of tumor regions, 61 to 65 matched nontumor lung samples and 56 PBMC samples were TCR-sequenced for both alpha and beta chains. General conclusions and limits of the study: Ubiquitous expanded tumor TCRs showed up in blood more often at tumor resection than at routine follow-up. Additional single-cell paired TCR alpha and beta sequencing was considered necessary to confirm, at a functional level, the hypothesis that regional TCRs recognize regional mutations.

The label giving this sample's time point can be read as: sample taken at primary tumor resection. Donors were approximately 72 patients with early-stage, untreated non-small cell lung cancer from the lung TRACERx cohort. TCR sequencing used whole RNA extracted from tumor and nontumor lung tissue, or from cryopreserved PBMC samples, without cell sorting. A patient was chosen for TCR sequencing only when enough RNA was available from at least two tumor regions. Taken from cysteine to phenylalanine, the CDR3 has 16 residues. Left in the record is the CDR3 DNA by itself, 48 bases read in frame from the first base. CDR1 MGHDK and CDR2 SYGVNS are derived from the germline V gene. Compared with germline, V lacks 3 bases and J lacks 5 bases; bases without a gene match: 6. Of note for this clonotype: No cognate antigen has been identified for it. Base quality data are lacking; no much larger clone is found one base away.

Libraries were built with 5' RACE. Sequencing was carried out with a NextSeq 500. The TCR library protocol attached a unique molecular identifier to each TCR cDNA molecule to allow correction of PCR and sequencing errors. Processing in the source paper ran as follows. TCR identification, UMI-based error correction and CDR3 extraction were all carried out with Decombinator tools. Expanded TCRs were defined as those above a frequency of 2 per 1,000, corresponding to the top 1% of the tumor frequency distribution. Renyi diversity was computed with the R vegan package after each repertoire had been subsampled 100 times to 5,000 TCRs. To build CDR3 similarity networks, amino acid triplet string-kernel similarity was used, and CDR3s were connected when their pairwise similarity was above 0.82. The raw public reads went through TCRdb reprocessing: fastp at Q25, MiXCR clone calling, in-frame beta chains kept. Every distinct CDR3 protein forms one entry, paired with its most common genes and DNA. In this record, the V and J calls reflect TCRdb's handling and not the investigators' own analysis. This sample holds about 44,000 distinct CDR3 sequences; roughly an eighth were observed only once. The ten most abundant clones make up 55% to 60% of the sample.

Rearrangement joined TRBV25-1 to TRBJ2-1; 11 junctional bases match TRBD1. The receptor was derived from a male donor with early-stage non-small cell lung cancer. Specimen: PBMCs, collected at surgery. Read as DNA, the sequence is TGTGCCAGCAGTGACCGGGACAGGGGGTGGGACAATGAGCAGTTCTTC. Its protein is CASSDRDRGWDNEQFF.